The T cell receptor beta chain under discussion was sequenced for a study of Graves' ophthalmopathy and Graves' hyperthyroidism. As for the study in general: Peripheral blood (taken before any treatment) was collected at initial diagnosis.

Amplified TCR beta CDR3 regions were obtained using RNA transcripts as template. Following a first-round RT-PCR that used HTBI primers, a second-round multiplex PCR was carried out. Via MiXCR, TCRdb re-called the multiplex PCR reads, giving one row per CDR3 protein. The repertoire holds around 670,000 distinct CDR3 sequences, with approximately 40% as singletons. Germline assignment: CDR1 SGDLS and CDR2 YYNGEE. The CDR3 is made up of 16 amino acids. A remark on this clonotype: One end of the junction fails to match germline, which may point to a read error.

This clonotype was sampled from an adult man with Graves' ophthalmopathy. Specimen: peripheral blood. The rearrangement links TRBV9 to TRBJ1-3; D remains ambiguous. The CDR3 here is CASNVGPVPPGNTIYF. CDR3 coding DNA: TGTGCCAGCAACGTAGGACCTGTCCCGCCTGGAAACACCATATATTTT.